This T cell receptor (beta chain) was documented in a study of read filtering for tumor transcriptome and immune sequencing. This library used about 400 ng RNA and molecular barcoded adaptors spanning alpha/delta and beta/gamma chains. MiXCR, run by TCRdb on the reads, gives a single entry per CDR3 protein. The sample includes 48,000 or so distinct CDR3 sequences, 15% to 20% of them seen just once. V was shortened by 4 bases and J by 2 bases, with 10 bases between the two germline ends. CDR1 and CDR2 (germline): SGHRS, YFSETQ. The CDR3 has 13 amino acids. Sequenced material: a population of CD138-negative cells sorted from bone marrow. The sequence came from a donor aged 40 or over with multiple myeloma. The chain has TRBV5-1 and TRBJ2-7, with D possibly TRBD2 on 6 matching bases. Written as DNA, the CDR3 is TGCGCCAGCAGCCACGGCGGGACCTACGAGCAGTACTTC. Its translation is CASSHGGTYEQYF. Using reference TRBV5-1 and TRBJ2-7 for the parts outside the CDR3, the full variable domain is KAGVTQTPRYLIKTRGQQVTLSCSPISGHRSVSWYQQTPGQGLQFLFEYFSETQRNKGNFPGRFSGRQFSNSRSEMNVSTLELGDSALYLCASSHGGTYEQYFGPGTRLTVT.